Below are 17 T cell receptor beta chains sequenced from a single sample in a study of shared clonotypes between healthy human individuals. Terminally differentiated effector memory CD45RA+ cells were excluded by CCR7 positive selection of CD45RO-negative cells. TCRdb keeps only in-frame clones here, not all; method: immunoSEQ multiplex PCR. The sample yields some 2.1 million clones, roughly 95% seen once. Sequenced material: naive CD8+ T cells from PBMCs. These receptors were obtained from a young man in good health. Some clones in this sample may be carry-over from other donors' samples.

V is TRBV6-1 and J is TRBJ1-4; D is perhaps TRBD1 (5 bases). Germline V gene sequence: CDR1 MNHNS, CDR2 SASEGT. The CDR3 contains 18 residues. V lost 2 bases and J lost 2, with 18 bases in between. The CDR3 reads CASSERWGWESTNEKLFF. In DNA form, the CDR3 reads TGTGCCAGCAGTGAAAGGTGGGGCTGGGAGTCGACTAATGAAAAACTGTTTTTT.

With respect to this clone: The same CDR3 is also encoded by other DNA sequences in this sample. The rearrangement joins TRBV27 to TRBJ2-7; D unresolved. The length of the CDR3 is 13 residues. Germline assignment: CDR1 MNHEY and CDR2 SMNVEV (reference sequence). Trimming took 2 bases from V and 2 from J, leaving 7 bases between them. The CDR3 DNA is TGTGCCAGCAGTTTAGCGGCCCCCTACGAGCAGTACTTC. Its protein product is CASSLAAPYEQYF.

This sequence joins TRBV27 and TRBJ2-6; D possibly matches TRBD1 or TRBD2 (6 bases each). Trimming removed 5 bases from V and 0 bases from J, with 11 bases in between. Germline V gene lookup returns CDR1 MNHEY and CDR2 SMNVEV (reference sequence). There are 16 residues in the CDR3. For the CDR3, the DNA is TGTGCCAGCAGTAGGGGGGTTAGCTCTGGGGCCAACGTCCTGACTTTC. This gives the protein CASSRGVSSGANVLTF.

The V gene is TRBV27, the J gene TRBJ2-7; 7 nucleotides line up with TRBD1. This CDR3 region has 13 residues. Germline values: CDR1 MNHEY, CDR2 SMNVEV (reference sequence). V was pared by 3 bases and J by 6 bases, with 5 bases of the junction left unmatched. The DNA of the CDR3 is TGTGCCAGCAGTTTTGGGGCAGGGGGCGAGCAGTACTTC. As protein: CASSFGAGGEQYF.

The rearrangement joins TRBV28 to TRBJ2-7, with TRBD2 as a possible D gene (5 bases). With 4 bases removed from V and 3 bases from J, the gap between germline ends came to 19 bases. The CDR3 totals 16 residues. Germline values: CDR1 MDHEN, CDR2 SYDVKM. The CDR3 DNA sequence: TGTGCCAGCAGTTCCCCCTCCAGGACCGGGATCTACGAGCAGTACTTC. This codes for CASSSPSRTGIYEQYF.

V is TRBV6-5 and J is TRBJ1-2; unclear D gene. Germline V gives CDR1 MNHEY, CDR2 SVGAGI. The CDR3 is 15 amino acids. V shed 0 bases and J shed 8 bases, with 16 bases lying between them. The CDR3 here is CASSYSGALVEGYTF. The CDR3 nucleotides are TGTGCCAGCAGTTACTCAGGCGCCCTCGTGGAGGGCTACACCTTC.

The count of this clone is one. This CDR3 is also generated by other DNA sequences in the sample. The chain couples TRBV7-9 to TRBJ2-7, with 8 nucleotides matching TRBD1. J was trimmed by 6 bases and V by 4 bases; bases with no gene match: 5. There are 13 residues in the CDR3. The germline V gene encodes CDR1 SEHNR and CDR2 FQNEAQ (reference sequence). CDR3 DNA: TGTGCCAGCAGCTCTGACAGGGGAGGCGAGCAGTACTTC. Protein product: CASSSDRGGEQYF.

CDR3 loop: CASSQPGLAANEQFF. The CDR3 coding sequence is TGCGCCAGCAGCCAACCGGGACTAGCGGCCAATGAGCAGTTCTTC. The V gene is TRBV4-1, the J gene TRBJ2-1, with 11 nucleotides matching TRBD2. The V and J ends lost 2 bases and 6 bases, in that order; junction bases with no gene match: 3. The germline V gene encodes CDR1 MGHRA and CDR2 YSYEKL. The CDR3 spans 15 residues.

The V gene is TRBV10-3, the J gene TRBJ2-7, with 7 bases fitting TRBD2. The germline V gene has CDR1 ENHRY and CDR2 SYGVKD. V was clipped by 0 bases and J by 6 bases; unmatched bases: 8. The CDR3 has 15 residues. For the CDR3, the DNA is TGTGCCATCAGTGAGTCAGTGGGAGGGCCGGGCGAGCAGTACTTC. Translating it yields CAISESVGGPGEQYF.

The V gene is TRBV4-1, the J gene TRBJ2-7, with 12 nucleotides matching TRBD1. CDR3 length: 14 residues. Looked up from germline, CDR1 is MGHRA and CDR2 is YSYEKL. The J segment lost 7 bases and the V segment lost 4 bases, leaving 5 bases of the junction unmatched. The CDR3 here is CASSPGTGGWEQYF. The DNA of the CDR3 is TGCGCCAGCAGCCCCGGGACAGGGGGCTGGGAGCAGTACTTC.

This clone turned up a few times. V usage is TRBV5-1 and J usage is TRBJ2-7, with D perhaps TRBD1 (6 bases). Germline-derived CDR1 and CDR2 are SGHRS and YFSETQ. This CDR3 has 15 amino acids. V lost 3 bases and J lost 4, with 17 bases in between. The CDR3 sequence is CASSSRQDSKYEQYF. CDR3 DNA sequence: TGCGCCAGCAGCTCCCGACAGGATAGTAAGTACGAGCAGTACTTC. The whole variable domain, remainder taken from reference TRBV5-1 and TRBJ2-7, is KAGVTQTPRYLIKTRGQQVTLSCSPISGHRSVSWYQQTPGQGLQFLFEYFSETQRNKGNFPGRFSGRQFSNSRSEMNVSTLELGDSALYLCASSSRQDSKYEQYFGPGTRLTVT.

The CDR3 spells CASRGVMGARNTEAFF. The CDR3 DNA is TGTGCCAGCAGGGGGGTGATGGGAGCGCGGAACACTGAAGCTTTCTTT. V gene TRBV2 combines with J gene TRBJ1-1; D is possibly TRBD1 (5 bases). The CDR3 sequence is 16 residues long. Per the germline V gene, CDR1 is SNHLY and CDR2 is FYNNEI. Trimming took off 6 bases at V and 1 base at J, with 18 bases between the two ends.

This clone was picked up one time. The chain uses TRBV25-1 and TRBJ2-7; weak D call: TRBD2 (6 bases). CDR1 is MGHDK and CDR2 is SYGVNS in the germline V gene. Trimming pared 1 base from V and 1 base from J, leaving 8 bases between. CDR3 length: 14 amino acids. CDR3 DNA sequence: TGTGCCAGCAGTGAATTGGGGGGTTCCTACGAGCAGTACTTC. As protein: CASSELGGSYEQYF.

This chain connects TRBV2 to TRBJ2-1; 7 bases line up with TRBD1. With 1 base clipped from V and 6 bases from J, the junction kept 3 bases outside the gene matches. The CDR3 is made up of 14 amino acids. CDR1 and CDR2 (germline): SNHLY, FYNNEI. CDR3 coding DNA: TGTGCCAGCAGTGAAGGTTACAGGGGCAATGAGCAGTTCTTC. It yields the protein CASSEGYRGNEQFF.

This clone was picked up one time. The chain is built from TRBV5-1 and TRBJ1-2, with D unresolved. This CDR3 is built from 14 residues. The germline V and J ends were trimmed by 0 bases and 6 bases, with 12 bases remaining between them. Per germline, CDR1 SGHRS and CDR2 YFSETQ. CDR3 sequence: CASSLGRGLDGYTF. CDR3 nucleotide sequence: TGCGCCAGCAGCTTGGGAAGAGGGCTGGATGGCTACACCTTC.

The rearrangement links TRBV5-1 to TRBJ2-2; 10 positions match TRBD2. Germline V gives CDR1 SGHRS, CDR2 YFSETQ. The V segment lost 1 base and the J segment 3 bases; nucleotides outside the gene matches: 12. CDR3 size: 19 residues. This chain's CDR3 is CASSLWGLAGVVDTGELFF. The CDR3 coding sequence is TGCGCCAGCAGCTTGTGGGGGCTAGCGGGAGTAGTGGACACCGGGGAGCTGTTTTTT.

The chain couples TRBV7-9 to TRBJ1-6, with no clear D. Germline assignment: CDR1 SEHNR and CDR2 FQNEAQ (reference sequence). The V and J ends lost 4 bases and 0 bases respectively, with 10 bases between them. CDR3 length: 16 amino acids. CDR3 in amino acids: CASSSTTSSYNSPLHF. Here the CDR3 DNA reads TGTGCCAGCAGCTCAACCACGAGCTCCTATAATTCACCCCTCCACTTT.